A single sample is the source of the 14 T cell receptor beta chains below, sequenced in a study of T cell responses to AZD1222 COVID-19 vaccine. TCRdb keeps only in-frame clones here, not all; method: immunoSEQ multiplex PCR. This sample carries 95,000 or so clones, around nine tenths of them seen once, and the ten largest clones take roughly 3%. This material consisted of peripheral blood, taken on day 0 of AZD1222 vaccination. These receptors were collected from an adult in good health.

The CDR3 here is CASSLDGGELFF. As DNA, the CDR3 is TGTGCCAGCAGCTTGGATGGGGGGGAGCTGTTTTTT. The chain combines TRBV5-4 with TRBJ2-2; D unclear. The CDR3 totals 12 residues. V lost 0 bases to trimming and J lost 8 bases, with 5 bases between them. Germline V gene data show CDR1 as SGHNT and CDR2 as YYREEE (reference sequence).

The chain couples TRBV2 to TRBJ1-2, with TRBD1 matching over 9 bases. This CDR3 has 18 residues. V lost 0 bases, J lost 1 base, and 9 bases stayed unmatched. The germline CDR1 and CDR2 sequences are SNHLY and FYNNEI. The DNA of the CDR3 is TGTGCCAGCAGTGAAGCCGGGACAGGGACCAACTTTAACTATGGCTACACCTTC. It codes for CASSEAGTGTNFNYGYTF. Full variable domain (outside the CDR3, taken from reference TRBV2 and TRBJ1-2): EPEVTQTPSHQVTQMGQEVILRCVPISNHLYFYWYRQILGQKVEFLVSFYNNEISEKSEIFDDQFSVERPDGSNFTLKIRSTKLEDSAMYFCASSEAGTGTNFNYGYTFGSGTRLTVV.

This rearrangement joins TRBV27 to TRBJ1-1; no definite D call. The ends were cut back, 3 bases at V and 6 bases at J, with 14 bases in the middle. The CDR3 runs to 14 residues. CDR1 and CDR2 from the germline V gene are MNHEY and SMNVEV (reference sequence). The CDR3 nucleotides are TGTGCCAGCAGTTTTGTGGCTTCCAGAGCTGAAGCTTTCTTT. Translation gives CASSFVASRAEAFF.

The genes are TRBV3-1 (or the pseudogene TRBV3-2) and TRBJ2-5; D is unresolved. This CDR3 comprises 12 residues. Germline V lookup: CDR1 LGHDT, CDR2 YNNKEL (reference sequence). Trimming left V 1 base short and J 3 bases short, with 3 bases between. The chain's CDR3 is CASSQGEETQYF. CDR3 bases: TGTGCCAGCAGCCAAGGGGAAGAGACCCAGTACTTC.

This clone was seen a few times. The chain employs TRBV3-1 (or the pseudogene TRBV3-2) and TRBJ1-2, with D maybe TRBD1 (5 bases). Trimming cost V 0 bases and J 7 bases, with 9 bases left between them. Per germline, CDR1 LGHDT and CDR2 YNNKEL (reference sequence). CDR3 length: 13 residues. For the CDR3, the DNA is TGTGCCAGCAGCCAAGATACCGGGGCTGGCTACACCTTC. Translation gives CASSQDTGAGYTF.

Points on this clone: At the DNA level, this CDR3 is encoded by other sequences in the same sample as well. The chain uses TRBV12-3 or TRBV12-4 and TRBJ2-5; D gene unclear. The CDR3 has 11 residues. V was trimmed by 3 bases and J by 5 bases, leaving 4 bases between them. The CDR3 region is CASSFRETQYF. In DNA form, the CDR3 reads TGTGCCAGCAGTTTTAGGGAGACCCAGTACTTC.

This clone was seen a few times. This sequence joins TRBV30 and TRBJ1-1; the D gene is possibly TRBD1 (6 bases). The CDR3 loop spans 13 amino acids. Per the germline V gene, CDR1 is GTSNPN and CDR2 is SVGIG (reference sequence). The V end was cut by 5 bases, the J end by 5 bases, with 15 bases between. CDR3: CAWAIGGGTEAFF. The CDR3 DNA is TGTGCCTGGGCGATAGGGGGGGGGACTGAAGCTTTCTTT.

V usage is TRBV6-2 or TRBV6-3 and J usage is TRBJ1-3; unclear D gene. This CDR3 has 15 amino acids. Germline assignment: CDR1 MNHEY and CDR2 SVGEGT. The V end was cut by 1 base, the J end by 4 bases, with 11 bases between. CDR3: CASSYWGGRGNTIYF. Written as DNA, the CDR3 is TGTGCCAGCAGTTACTGGGGAGGTCGAGGAAACACCATATATTTT.

The rearrangement uses TRBV7-2 and TRBJ1-4; D ambiguous. The CDR3 is 15 amino acids. CDR1 is SGHTA and CDR2 is FQGNSA in the germline V gene. The ends were cut back, 5 bases at V and 8 bases at J, with 18 bases in the middle. CDR3 in DNA: TGTGCCAGCAGCCCTAGCCGGCTGAGGGTGGAAAAACTGTTTTTT. Its protein is CASSPSRLRVEKLFF. Supplemented by reference TRBV7-2 and TRBJ1-4, the full variable domain reads GAGVSQSPSNKVTEKGKDVELRCDPISGHTALYWYRQSLGQGLEFLIYFQGNSAPDKSGLPSDRFSAERTGGSVSTLTIQRTQQEDSAVYLCASSPSRLRVEKLFFGSGTQLSVL.

The chain joins TRBV30 to TRBJ2-5, with 8 bases identical to TRBD2. Germline V gives CDR1 GTSNPN, CDR2 SVGIG (reference sequence). The CDR3 totals 16 residues. After removal of 5 bases from V and 2 bases from J, the junction contained 13 bases not matched to a gene. CDR3 sequence reads: CAWEASGRFRQETQYF. CDR3 in DNA: TGTGCCTGGGAGGCTAGCGGGCGCTTTCGACAAGAGACCCAGTACTTC. The variable domain in full, with the rest retrieved from reference TRBV30 and TRBJ2-5, is SQTIHQWPATLVQPVGSPLSLECTVEGTSNPNLYWYRQAAGRGLQLLFYSVGIGQISSEVPQNLSASRPQDRQFILSSKKLLLSDSGFYLCAWEASGRFRQETQYFGPGTRLLVL.

This chain joins TRBV6-1 and TRBJ1-2; D gene unclear. V shed 1 base and J shed 8 bases, with 11 bases lying between them. The CDR3 covers 13 residues. The germline V gene encodes CDR1 MNHNS and CDR2 SASEGT. In nucleotides, the CDR3 is TGTGCCAGCAGTGAAGAGGGCCCCCTAGGCTACACCTTC. This codes for CASSEEGPLGYTF.

The chain combines TRBV7-9 with TRBJ1-6; D perhaps matches TRBD1 (5 bases). V was trimmed by 7 bases and J by 7 bases, leaving 17 bases between them. Germline V CDR1 and CDR2: SEHNR, FQNEAQ (reference sequence). The CDR3 sequence is 15 residues long. CDR3 loop: CASTSGGTWNSPLHF. In DNA, the CDR3 is TGTGCCAGCACCTCGGGGGGGACTTGGAATTCACCCCTCCACTTT.

The rearrangement uses TRBV2 and TRBJ2-7, with D perhaps matching TRBD2 (5 bases). Germline CDR1 and CDR2: SNHLY and FYNNEI. This CDR3 is 13 amino acids long. Trimming cost V 7 bases and J 3 bases, with 13 bases left between them. The DNA of the CDR3 is TGTGCCAGCACCCGAGCGGACGGCTACGAGCAGTACTTC. Translation gives CASTRADGYEQYF.

This rearrangement joins TRBV7-8 to TRBJ1-5, with unresolved D. Germline V gene data show CDR1 as SGHVS and CDR2 as FQNEAQ. This CDR3 has 17 residues. Deletions cut 5 bases from V and 0 bases from J, with 17 bases between. CDR3 loop: CASSQASAANSNQPQHF. In nucleotides, the CDR3 is TGTGCCAGCAGCCAAGCTTCGGCAGCTAATAGCAATCAGCCCCAGCATTTT.